This T cell receptor beta chain was sequenced during a study of cytomegalovirus exposure and HLA in healthy donors. Study results and caveats: In vitro experiments confirmed that three CMV-associated chains were specific for CMV antigens. TCR beta sequences numbering around 15,000 were associated with HLA alleles at 0.05 false discovery rate in a later analysis. According to a later analysis, donors in an Asian-associated ancestry cluster reportedly had fewer N-insertions than the roughly 660-donor mean.

Both 60 Vbeta primers and 13 Jbeta primers went into the PCR. Only in-frame clones appear in the TCRdb table, and some are missing; sequencing was by immunoSEQ multiplex PCR. This sample has about 200,000 clones, with approximately 86% found just once. A single count supports this clone. Its antigen is not identified. The TCR comes from a woman in her twenties or thirties in good health and CMV-seronegative. The sequenced sample consisted of PBMCs.

CDR3 in amino acids: CASSDSTGGSDGYTF. CDR3 DNA sequence: TGTGCCAGCAGTGACTCGACAGGGGGATCGGATGGCTACACCTTC. The V gene is TRBV6-1, the J gene TRBJ1-2; 9 nucleotides agree with TRBD1. The CDR3 covers 15 residues. CDR1 MNHNS and CDR2 SASEGT come from the germline V gene. Trimming cost V 3 bases and J 6 bases; bases outside gene matches: 8.